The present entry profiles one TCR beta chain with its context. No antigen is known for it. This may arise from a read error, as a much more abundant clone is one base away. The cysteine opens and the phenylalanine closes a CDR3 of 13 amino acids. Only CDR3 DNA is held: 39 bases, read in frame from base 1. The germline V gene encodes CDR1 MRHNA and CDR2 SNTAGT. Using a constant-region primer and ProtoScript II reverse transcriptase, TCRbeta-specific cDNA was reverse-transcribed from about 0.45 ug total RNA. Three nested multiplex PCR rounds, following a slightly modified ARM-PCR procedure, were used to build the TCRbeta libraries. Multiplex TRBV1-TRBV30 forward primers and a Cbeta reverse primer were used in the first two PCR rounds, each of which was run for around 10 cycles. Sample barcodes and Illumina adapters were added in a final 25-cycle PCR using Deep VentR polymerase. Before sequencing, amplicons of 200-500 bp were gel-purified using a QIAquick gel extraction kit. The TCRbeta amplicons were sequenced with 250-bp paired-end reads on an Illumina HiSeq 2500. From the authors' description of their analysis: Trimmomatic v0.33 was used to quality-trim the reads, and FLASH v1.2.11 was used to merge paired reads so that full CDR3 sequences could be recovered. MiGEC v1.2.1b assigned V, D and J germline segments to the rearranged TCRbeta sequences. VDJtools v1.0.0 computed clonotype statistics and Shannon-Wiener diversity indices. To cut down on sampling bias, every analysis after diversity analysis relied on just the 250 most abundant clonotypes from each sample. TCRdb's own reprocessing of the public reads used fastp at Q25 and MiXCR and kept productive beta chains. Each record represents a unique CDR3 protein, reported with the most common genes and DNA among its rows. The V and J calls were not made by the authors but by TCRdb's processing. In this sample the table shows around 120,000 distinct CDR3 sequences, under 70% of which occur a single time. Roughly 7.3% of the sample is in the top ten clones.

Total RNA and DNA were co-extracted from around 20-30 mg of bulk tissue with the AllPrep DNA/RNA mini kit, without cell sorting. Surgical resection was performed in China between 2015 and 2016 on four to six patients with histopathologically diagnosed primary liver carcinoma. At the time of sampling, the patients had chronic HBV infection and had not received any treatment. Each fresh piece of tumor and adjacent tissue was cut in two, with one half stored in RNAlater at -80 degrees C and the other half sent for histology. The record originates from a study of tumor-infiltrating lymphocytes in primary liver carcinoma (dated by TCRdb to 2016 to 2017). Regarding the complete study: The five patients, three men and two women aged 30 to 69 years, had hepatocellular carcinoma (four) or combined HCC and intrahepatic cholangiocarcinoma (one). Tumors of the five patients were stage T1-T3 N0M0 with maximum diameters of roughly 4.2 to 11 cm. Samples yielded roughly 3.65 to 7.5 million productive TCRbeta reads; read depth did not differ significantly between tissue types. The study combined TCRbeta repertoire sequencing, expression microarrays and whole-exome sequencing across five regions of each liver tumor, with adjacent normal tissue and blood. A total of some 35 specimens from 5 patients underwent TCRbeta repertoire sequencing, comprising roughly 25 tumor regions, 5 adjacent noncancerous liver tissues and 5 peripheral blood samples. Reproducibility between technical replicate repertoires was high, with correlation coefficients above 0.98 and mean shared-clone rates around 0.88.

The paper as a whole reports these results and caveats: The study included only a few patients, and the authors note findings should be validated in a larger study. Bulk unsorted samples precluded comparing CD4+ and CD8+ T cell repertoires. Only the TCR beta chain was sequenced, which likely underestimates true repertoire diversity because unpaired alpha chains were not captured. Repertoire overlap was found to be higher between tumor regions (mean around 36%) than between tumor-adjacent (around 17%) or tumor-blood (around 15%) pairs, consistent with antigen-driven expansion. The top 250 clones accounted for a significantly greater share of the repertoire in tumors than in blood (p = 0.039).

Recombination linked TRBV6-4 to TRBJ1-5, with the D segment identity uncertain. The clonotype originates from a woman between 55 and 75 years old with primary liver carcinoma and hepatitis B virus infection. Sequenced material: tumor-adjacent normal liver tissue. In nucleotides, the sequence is TGTGCCAGCAGTGACGGAGGGAATCAGCCCCGGCATTTT. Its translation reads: CASSDGGNQPRHF.